This T cell receptor (beta chain) was retrieved from a study of PD-1 blockade in classical Hodgkin lymphoma. The repertoire was sequenced with immunoSEQ multiplex PCR; TCRdb's copy has only in-frame clones and lacks some. The repertoire includes under 6,000 clones, 75% to 90% of them detected once, and about 15% sits in the top ten. Regarding this clone: What it binds is unknown.

Noted time point: newly diagnosed, previously untreated cHL patient sample. After thawing, PBMCs were subjected to magnetic negative selection to isolate CD8+ T cells. Comparison relied on PBMCs that came from newly diagnosed, untreated classical Hodgkin lymphoma. CDR3 length: 12 amino acids. Germline assignment: CDR1 SNHLY and CDR2 FYNNEI. The germline V and J ends were trimmed by 5 bases and 5 bases, with 9 bases remaining between them. Study results and limitations: Reasons behind the repertoire differences stay unclear, perhaps disease activity or earlier therapy. When set against healthy donors, newly diagnosed patients were reported to show lower baseline TCR diversity.

The receptor comes from a human donor with classical Hodgkin lymphoma. The source material was CD8+ T cells from blood. The V gene is TRBV2, the J gene TRBJ2-5; the D is unclear. The CDR3 DNA follows: TGTGCCAGCAGTTGGCAGATGGAGACCCAGTACTTC. It encodes CASSWQMETQYF.